Sequencing of this T cell receptor (beta chain) was carried out in a study of cytomegalovirus exposure and HLA in healthy donors. On the study more broadly: One earlier analysis, a look at approximately 180 million T cells, found some 120 million unique TCR beta sequences.

Study findings and constraints: V segments that were indistinguishable, TRBV6-2 and TRBV6-3 among them, were omitted from analysis. The investigators catalogued about 170 TCR beta chains as cytomegalovirus-associated.

With 60 Vbeta and 13 Jbeta primers, the PCR was carried out. TCRdb's copy holds only in-frame clones and misses some; the assay was immunoSEQ multiplex PCR. The sample contains about 95,000 clones, approximately 80% of which appear only once. Germline V CDR1 and CDR2: SNHLY, FYNNEI. J gave up 4 bases and V 4 bases, and 17 bases lay outside the gene matches. The CDR3 is 19 residues long. This clone has only a few counts. Antigen: not known. All the people who gave samples were healthy bone marrow donors. The sequencing sample was made of PBMCs. This sequence was found in a woman aged 40 to 50 in good health and CMV-seronegative. The chain couples TRBV2 to TRBJ1-3; 9 bases align to TRBD1. In nucleotides, the CDR3 is TGTGCCAGCAGTGTTAGCAGTTTCGGGACAGGGTCTTACGGAAACACCATATATTTT. This translates into CASSVSSFGTGSYGNTIYF.